One and the same sample provided the 14 T cell receptor beta chains below, sequenced in a study of T cell changes during pregnancy in multiple sclerosis. The data were produced by immunoSEQ multiplex PCR, yet TCRdb's version contains in-frame clones alone and is incomplete. Counted here are approximately 70,000 clones, 90% to 95% occurring once; the ten biggest clones make up 0.12% to 0.15%. The specimen was CD4+ T cells from peripheral blood mononuclear cells, collected after pregnancy. All receptors derive from a female donor with multiple sclerosis, enrolled in a pregnancy study.

The chain uses TRBV29-1 and TRBJ2-2, with TRBD1 identical over 11 bases. Germline CDR1 SQVTM, CDR2 ANQGSEA. The CDR3 length is 14 residues. After removal of 7 bases from V and 7 bases from J, the junction contained 8 bases not matched to a gene. Here the CDR3 DNA reads TGCAGCGCTGGACAGGGGGCGCCGAACGGGGAGCTGTTTTTT. It specifies CSAGQGAPNGELFF.

This sequence joins TRBV18 and TRBJ2-1, with 11 bases that match TRBD2. Trimming cost V 3 bases and J 6 bases; bases outside gene matches: 4. This CDR3 is built from 15 residues. CDR1 and CDR2 from the germline V gene are KGHSH and LQKENI. The CDR3 here is CASSPLGTSGNEQFF. Here the CDR3 DNA reads TGTGCCAGCTCACCGTTGGGGACTAGCGGCAATGAGCAGTTCTTC.

This clone is a singleton in its sample. J is TRBJ2-7 and V is TRBV11-1; 13 bases match TRBD2. Unmatched junction bases numbered 7, after V lost 5 bases and J lost 0 bases. There are 17 residues in the CDR3. Germline V CDR1 and CDR2: SGHAT, FQDESV (reference sequence). CDR3 in DNA: TGTGCCAGCAGCCGGGGACTAGCGGGATCGAGCTCCTACGAGCAGTACTTC. It translates to CASSRGLAGSSSYEQYF.

This chain links TRBV5-6 with TRBJ2-1; 9 bases align to TRBD2. J gave up 6 bases and V 2 bases, and 9 bases lay outside the gene matches. The CDR3 has 16 amino acids. The germline gives CDR1 SGHDT, CDR2 YYEEEE. For the CDR3, the DNA is TGTGCCAGCAGCTTCATAGGACTAGCGCGGATCAATGAGCAGTTCTTC. It specifies CASSFIGLARINEQFF.

The gene calls are TRBV5-4 and TRBJ2-1, with TRBD1 matching over 7 bases. CDR3 size: 15 residues. Germline-derived CDR1 and CDR2 are SGHNT and YYREEE (reference sequence). V trimming: 0 bases; J trimming: 4 bases; junction bases outside the gene matches: 4. In DNA, the CDR3 is TGTGCCAGCAGCTTGGGACAGGGAGCTTACAATGAGCAGTTCTTC. Protein sequence: CASSLGQGAYNEQFF.

The J gene is TRBJ2-1, the V gene TRBV5-1; 9 bases match TRBD1. J lost 9 bases, V lost 0 bases, and 4 bases had no gene match. Germline V gene lookup returns CDR1 SGHRS and CDR2 YFSETQ. This CDR3 region has 14 residues. In nucleotides, the CDR3 is TGCGCCAGCAGCTTGGGGACAGGGGCTGGTGAGCAGTTCTTC. Protein product: CASSLGTGAGEQFF. Using reference TRBV5-1 and TRBJ2-1 for the parts outside the CDR3, the full variable domain is KAGVTQTPRYLIKTRGQQVTLSCSPISGHRSVSWYQQTPGQGLQFLFEYFSETQRNKGNFPGRFSGRQFSNSRSEMNVSTLELGDSALYLCASSLGTGAGEQFFGPGTRLTVL.

The chain uses TRBV4-2 and TRBJ2-3; TRBD2 matches at 10 bases. Looked up from germline, CDR1 is LGHNA and CDR2 is YNFKEQ. The ends lost 0 bases at V and 2 bases at J; junction bases unmatched: 5. CDR3 size: 17 residues. CDR3 in amino acids: CASSQDRGLAYTDTQYF. CDR3 bases: TGTGCCAGCAGCCAAGATCGGGGACTAGCGTACACAGATACGCAGTATTTT.

The V call is TRBV5-4, the J call TRBJ1-5, with D perhaps TRBD1 (5 bases). The CDR3 consists of 14 residues. V lost 0 bases to trimming and J lost 1 base, with 5 bases between them. CDR1 and CDR2 (germline): SGHNT, YYREEE (reference sequence). CDR3: CASSLAGSNQPQHF. For the CDR3, the DNA is TGTGCCAGCAGCTTGGCAGGGAGCAATCAGCCCCAGCATTTT. Together with reference TRBV5-4 and TRBJ1-5, the CDR3 gives the full variable domain: ETGVTQSPTHLIKTRGQQVTLRCSSQSGHNTVSWYQQALGQGPQFIFQYYREEENGRGNFPPRFSGLQFPNYSSELNVNALELDDSALYLCASSLAGSNQPQHFGDGTRLSIL.

The rearrangement links TRBV5-1 to TRBJ2-1, with TRBD2 identical over 13 bases. The CDR3 contains 22 residues. Trimming cost V 6 bases and J 0 bases; bases outside gene matches: 21. Per germline, CDR1 SGHRS and CDR2 YFSETQ. This CDR3 reads CASKKSRAGTSGAFSSYNEQFF. CDR3 DNA sequence: TGCGCCAGCAAAAAGAGTAGAGCCGGGACTAGCGGGGCTTTCAGCTCCTACAATGAGCAGTTCTTC.

The genes are TRBV20-1 and TRBJ2-1, with TRBD1 matching over 8 bases. Trimming at V came to 8 bases and at J to 7 bases, leaving 4 bases not matched to a gene. The germline V gene encodes CDR1 DFQATT and CDR2 SNEGSKA (reference sequence). The CDR3 totals 11 residues. The CDR3 protein is CSPRTGNEQFF. For the CDR3, the DNA is TGCAGTCCTCGGACAGGGAATGAGCAGTTCTTC.

CDR3 region: CASSLRLLAADTQYF. CDR3 DNA: TGTGCCAGCAGCTTGCGGTTACTAGCCGCAGATACGCAGTATTTT. The chain employs TRBV5-6 and TRBJ2-3; weak D call: TRBD2 (6 bases). CDR1 is SGHDT, CDR2 YYEEEE, per germline. This CDR3 has 15 amino acids. The ends were cut back, 1 base at V and 4 bases at J, with 13 bases in the middle.

The J gene is TRBJ2-1, the V gene TRBV2; TRBD2 might be the D (5 bases). Trimming left V 4 bases short and J 7 bases short, with 17 bases between. This CDR3 spans 15 amino acids. Germline-derived CDR1 and CDR2 are SNHLY and FYNNEI. CDR3 DNA sequence: TGTGCCAGCAGTGTGGCTAGCCTTACCCCTAATGAGCAGTTCTTC. Protein: CASSVASLTPNEQFF.

V and J are TRBV14 and TRBJ2-1, with D tentatively TRBD2 (5 bases). Germline lookup yields CDR1 SGHDN and CDR2 FVKESK. V was trimmed by 4 bases and J by 7 bases, leaving 14 bases between them. CDR3 length equals 14 residues. The CDR3: CASSPHYSGNEQFF. The DNA of the CDR3 is TGTGCCAGCAGCCCACACTACTCGGGAAATGAGCAGTTCTTC.

The chain carries TRBV18 and TRBJ2-7, with D perhaps matching TRBD1 (5 bases). The germline V gene encodes CDR1 KGHSH and CDR2 LQKENI. V lost 3 bases to trimming and J lost 4 bases, with 19 bases between them. This CDR3 spans 16 amino acids. CDR3 protein: CASSPRQLDSRYEQYF. The CDR3 DNA reads as TGTGCCAGCTCACCGCGACAGCTCGACTCGAGGTACGAGCAGTACTTC.